The 27 T cell receptor beta chains presented below share a single source sample, sequenced in a study of tumor-infiltrating lymphocytes in primary liver carcinoma. The blood RNA (from unsorted whole blood) was obtained, and germline DNA was also extracted. A constant-region primer primed TCR beta cDNA synthesis from 450 to 550 ng of total RNA. Each TCR beta library was derived from three nested multiplex PCR rounds that employed slightly modified ARM-PCR. It was with TRBV1-TRBV30 forward primers and a C-beta reverse primer that the first two PCR rounds were run, at approximately 10 cycles each. TCRdb redid the calling of the multiplex PCR reads with MiXCR, one entry per CDR3 protein. The table records just over 300,000 distinct CDR3 sequences, nearly 60% of them present only once. The sequencing input was peripheral blood. The source is a woman aged 25 to 45 with primary liver carcinoma and hepatitis B virus infection.

As for this clonotype: One end of the junction does not line up with germline, which may come from a read error. This chain's CDR3 is CASGLQGPAELFF. Written as DNA, the CDR3 is TGTGCCAGCGGCTTACAGGGGCCCGCGGAGCTGTTTTTT. The J gene is TRBJ2-2, the V gene TRBV11-3; TRBD1 agrees at 7 bases. Germline CDR1 SGHNT, CDR2 YENEEA. The CDR3 extends over 13 amino acids.

About this clonotype itself: One end of the junction fails to match germline, which may point to a read error. The chain uses TRBV5-4 and TRBJ2-5, with 10 nucleotides matching TRBD2. CDR3 size: 16 residues. Per the germline V gene, CDR1 is SGHNT and CDR2 is YYREEE (reference sequence). CDR3 in DNA: TGTGTCAGCAGCTTGACCAAAGCGGGAGGGAGGGAGACCCAGTACTTC. Its protein product is CVSSLTKAGGRETQYF.

Notes on this clonotype: The junction differs from germline at one of its ends, possibly a read error. The rearrangement joins TRBV4-3 to TRBJ2-1; a possible D gene is TRBD1 (5 bases). Per the germline V gene, CDR1 is LGHNA and CDR2 is YSLEER. The CDR3 contains 16 residues. The CDR3 sequence: CASSQQQDGVYYEQFF. As DNA, the CDR3 is TGCGCCAGCAGCCAACAACAGGATGGGGTCTACTATGAGCAGTTCTTC.

This clonotype has only one observation. This sequence may be a read error, since a much larger clone differs from it by one base. The rearrangement links TRBV6-2 or TRBV6-3 to TRBJ2-7; D gene uncertain. CDR3 length equals 12 residues. Germline V gene lookup returns CDR1 MNHEY and CDR2 SVGEGT. Trimming removed 8 bases at V and 6 bases at J, with 14 bases between. In DNA, the CDR3 is TGTGCCAGCTGTCCCCGCCGTGTCGAGCAGTACTTC. This translates into CASCPRRVEQYF.

This clonotype turned up a few times. The chain links TRBV12-5 to TRBJ2-1, with TRBD2 matching 9 bases. Germline CDR1 is LGHNT and CDR2 is FRNRAP. This CDR3 contains 15 residues. After removal of 8 bases from V and 2 bases from J, the junction contained 7 bases not matched to a gene. CDR3 region: CASCSGSEPYNEQFF. The CDR3 nucleotides read TGTGCTAGTTGTAGCGGGAGTGAGCCCTACAATGAGCAGTTCTTC.

V and J are TRBV7-9 and TRBJ2-3; D is undetermined. V was clipped by 1 base and J by 9 bases, with 14 bases between them. CDR1 and CDR2 (germline): SEHNR, FQNEAQ (reference sequence). The CDR3 runs 14 residues. Here the CDR3 DNA reads TGTGCCAGCAGCTTAGACGGGTGGATCGACACGCAGTATTTT. This gives the protein CASSLDGWIDTQYF.

The chain carries TRBV30 and TRBJ2-7; 7 bases line up with TRBD1. There are 15 residues in the CDR3. Germline CDR1 GTSNPN, CDR2 SVGIG (reference sequence). With V trimmed by 1 base and J by 7 bases, 13 bases remained unmatched. CDR3: CAWSASGQDSGEQYF. For the CDR3, the DNA is TGTGCCTGGAGTGCAAGCGGACAGGACTCTGGTGAGCAGTACTTC.

This clonotype was detected many times. The chain couples TRBV6-6 to TRBJ2-5; D unclear. The CDR3 has 14 residues. The germline V gene encodes CDR1 MNHNY and CDR2 SVGAGI (reference sequence). Trimming removed 7 bases at V and 1 base at J, with 13 bases between. The CDR3 nucleotides read TGTGCCAGCACGTCTGGGTTCCTCCAAGAGACCCAGTACTTC. Its protein is CASTSGFLQETQYF.

About this clonotype: At one end the junction does not follow the germline gene, possibly because of a read error. The genes are TRBV4-3 and TRBJ2-3, with 7 bases that match TRBD2. Looked up from germline, CDR1 is LGHNA and CDR2 is YSLEER. The CDR3 extends over 16 amino acids. The CDR3 spells CASNQGFAGARHTQYF. Here the CDR3 DNA reads TGCGCTAGCAACCAAGGTTTTGCGGGAGCCAGGCATACGCAGTATTTT.

A few counts support this clonotype. The V gene is TRBV29-1, the J gene TRBJ2-2; D remains unclear. V lost 2 bases and J 5 bases, leaving 6 bases between the germline ends. This CDR3 has 12 amino acids. The germline gives CDR1 SQVTM, CDR2 ANQGSEA. In DNA, the CDR3 is TGCAGCGTTGAATGGGGAACCGGGGAGCTGTTTTTT. It is translated as CSVEWGTGELFF.

In regard to this clonotype: A clone one base away is much larger, so this may be a read error. This chain joins TRBV29-1 and TRBJ2-1, with TRBD1 as a possible D gene (5 bases). Trimming left V 4 bases short and J 7 bases short, with 11 bases between. The CDR3 consists of 12 residues. CDR1 SQVTM and CDR2 ANQGSEA come from the germline V gene. CDR3 nucleotides: TGCAGCGTTGGTTTTAGGGGAAATGAGCAGTTCTTC. Protein: CSVGFRGNEQFF.

The rearrangement joins TRBV5-1 to TRBJ2-1; 9 nucleotides line up with TRBD2. The CDR3 consists of 18 residues. Germline values: CDR1 SGHRS, CDR2 YFSETQ. Trimming took 3 bases from V and 0 from J; bases not matched to a gene: 10. CDR3 amino acids: CASSSLAGSADSYNEQFF. As DNA, the CDR3 is TGCGCCAGCAGCTCCCTAGCGGGATCCGCCGACTCCTACAATGAGCAGTTCTTC.

The V call is TRBV12-3 or TRBV12-4, the J call TRBJ1-4; a weak D match, TRBD1 (6 bases). Trimming left V 5 bases short and J 4 bases short, with 11 bases between. There are 14 residues in the CDR3. CDR3 nucleotide sequence: TGTGCCAGCAGTGAGAGCAGGGGTAATGAAAAACTGTTTTTT. This translates into CASSESRGNEKLFF.

A word on this clonotype: A much larger clone lies one base from this, so it may be a read error. The V gene is TRBV5-5, the J gene TRBJ2-5; D is unclear. Germline V gene data show CDR1 as SGHKS and CDR2 as YYEKEE (reference sequence). V was clipped by 6 bases and J by 1 base, with 16 bases between them. The CDR3 extends over 15 amino acids. The CDR3 sequence: CASNPKWGIQETQYF. CDR3 coding DNA: TGTGCCAGCAACCCTAAATGGGGAATCCAAGAGACCCAGTACTTC.

The V call is TRBV11-3, the J call TRBJ2-3, with TRBD2 matching over 7 bases. Germline V gene lookup returns CDR1 SGHNT and CDR2 YENEEA. The V segment lost 4 bases and the J segment 8 bases; nucleotides outside the gene matches: 12. This CDR3 region has 15 residues. In nucleotides, the CDR3 is TGTGCCAGCAGCTATGCGGGAGTTCGGACATGTACGCAGTATTTT. As protein: CASSYAGVRTCTQYF.

The V and J genes are TRBV4-3 and TRBJ2-3; 10 positions match TRBD2. The V and J ends lost 3 bases and 5 bases, in that order; junction bases with no gene match: 17. The germline gives CDR1 LGHNA, CDR2 YSLEER. There are 19 residues in the CDR3. CDR3 region: CASSQEFWGGTSAIDTQYF. Written as DNA, the CDR3 is TGCGCCAGCAGCCAGGAGTTTTGGGGTGGGACTAGCGCGATAGATACGCAGTATTTT.

V usage is TRBV7-9 and J usage is TRBJ1-2; TRBD1 is a possible D gene (5 bases). Germline CDR1 SEHNR, CDR2 FQNEAQ (reference sequence). The CDR3 length is 15 residues. Trimming left V 0 bases short and J 4 bases short, with 12 bases between. In nucleotides, the CDR3 is TGTGCCAGCAGCTTAGCGTCGGGGGGAGCCTATGGCTACACCTTC. Protein product: CASSLASGGAYGYTF. Full variable domain (remainder filled in from reference TRBV7-9 and TRBJ1-2): DTGVSQNPRHKITKRGQNVTFRCDPISEHNRLYWYRQTLGQGPEFLTYFQNEAQLEKSRLLSDRFSAERPKGSFSTLEIQRTEQGDSAMYLCASSLASGGAYGYTFGSGTRLTVV.

This clonotype showed up many times. This rearrangement joins TRBV6-5 to TRBJ2-3; 12 bases align to TRBD1. Trimming at V came to 5 bases and at J to 6 bases, leaving 6 bases not matched to a gene. From germline, CDR1 is MNHEY and CDR2 SVGAGI. The CDR3 has 15 amino acids. DNA for the CDR3: TGTGCCAGCAGTACCGGGACAGGGGGCATCGATACGCAGTATTTT. Translated: CASSTGTGGIDTQYF.

About this clonotype: This may come from a read error, since a much larger clone is one base off. This chain links TRBV29-1 with TRBJ2-5; D tentatively reads TRBD1 or TRBD2 (5 bases each). Trimming pared 1 base from V and 5 bases from J, leaving 11 bases between. Germline CDR1 and CDR2: SQVTM and ANQGSEA. The CDR3 extends over 13 amino acids. The CDR3 sequence: CSVEVTEGETQYF. DNA for the CDR3: TGCAGCGTTGAAGTGACAGAGGGGGAGACCCAGTACTTC. Full variable domain (rest looked up from reference TRBV29-1 and TRBJ2-5): SAVISQKPSRDICQRGTSLTIQCQVDSQVTMMFWYRQQPGQSLTLIATANQGSEATYESGFVIDKFPISRPNLTFSTLTVSNMSPEDSSIYLCSVEVTEGETQYFGPGTRLLVL.

As to this clonotype: A much larger clone sits a single nucleotide away, making a read error possible. The chain is built from TRBV4-2 and TRBJ2-7; 7 bases are a match to TRBD1. CDR1 is LGHNA, CDR2 YNFKEQ, per germline. The CDR3 has 15 amino acids. The CDR3 is CASGQSLGTAYEQYF. The CDR3 coding sequence is TGTGCCAGCGGCCAGAGCCTAGGGACAGCCTACGAGCAGTACTTC.

This rearrangement joins TRBV14 to TRBJ2-1; D might be TRBD1 or TRBD2, each matching 5 bases. With 4 bases removed from V and 15 bases from J, the gap between germline ends came to 16 bases. Germline V lookup: CDR1 SGHDN, CDR2 FVKESK. This CDR3 contains 12 residues. CDR3: CASSRDPTLRFF. DNA for the CDR3: TGTGCCAGCAGCCGGGACCCGACGTTGCGGTTCTTC.

This clonotype has only a few counts. This chain connects TRBV6-5 to TRBJ2-1; the D gene is possibly TRBD2 (6 bases). Trimming removed 2 bases from V and 8 bases from J, with 13 bases in between. The CDR3 consists of 14 residues. Germline loops: CDR1 MNHEY, CDR2 SVGAGI. The DNA for the CDR3 is TGTGCCAGCAGTTACGACGGGAGAGGATATGAGCAGTTCTTC. Its protein product is CASSYDGRGYEQFF.

The chain combines TRBV7-9 with TRBJ1-5; no definite D call. The CDR3 loop spans 13 amino acids. Germline loops: CDR1 SEHNR, CDR2 FQNEAQ (reference sequence). Trimming took off 0 bases at V and 6 bases at J, with 6 bases between the two ends. CDR3 region: CASSLAPVQPQHF. The CDR3 DNA follows: TGTGCCAGCAGCTTAGCGCCTGTTCAGCCCCAGCATTTT.

The sample holds one count of this clonotype. The genes are TRBV14 and TRBJ2-3, with D tentatively TRBD2 (5 bases). The germline V gene encodes CDR1 SGHDN and CDR2 FVKESK. V shed 4 bases and J shed 4 bases, with 18 bases lying between them. This CDR3 is 16 amino acids long. The CDR3 sequence is CASSPGKRLSADTQYF. CDR3 nucleotides: TGTGCCAGCAGCCCCGGGAAGCGCCTCAGTGCAGATACGCAGTATTTT.

This clonotype was recorded a few times. The rearrangement links TRBV6-6 to TRBJ2-7; TRBD2 agrees at 10 bases. Germline CDR1 and CDR2: MNHNY and SVGAGI (reference sequence). The ends lost 5 bases at V and 4 bases at J; junction bases unmatched: 5. The CDR3 covers 14 residues. The chain's CDR3 is CASSKTSGIYEQYF. The CDR3 coding sequence is TGTGCCAGCAGTAAAACTAGCGGGATATACGAGCAGTACTTC.

Comment on this clonotype: Just one base apart from a much larger clone, this may be a read error. The chain joins TRBV6-2 or TRBV6-3 to TRBJ1-5, with 10 bases matching TRBD1. Looked up from germline, CDR1 is MNHEY and CDR2 is SVGEGT. The junction had 14 bases not matched to a gene; V was cut back by 10 bases and J by 2 bases. This CDR3 region has 17 residues. This CDR3 reads CAIGTGATRRGNQPQHF. CDR3 sequence (DNA): TGTGCCATTGGGACAGGGGCGACTAGGAGAGGCAATCAGCCCCAGCATTTT.

Notes on this clonotype: Given a much more abundant clone one base away, this may be a read error. The rearrangement links TRBV11-2 to TRBJ1-1; TRBD1 might be the D (6 bases). The CDR3 spans 15 residues. Germline V gives CDR1 SGHAT, CDR2 FQNNGV. This CDR3 reads CANSSTTGFGTEAFF. The CDR3 region has the DNA TGTGCCAACAGCTCGACCACAGGGTTCGGGACTGAAGCTTTCTTT.